This TCR beta chain is drawn from a study of metastatic and nonmetastatic thyroid tumors. Original methodology: It was from CDR3 differences across clinicopathological groups that a distant-metastasis classifier for papillary thyroid cancer was built. MiXCR reprocessed the PCR reads for TCRdb. The V and J calls come from TCRdb's annotation, not from the publication. The data contain about 27,000 clones, 16% of them singletons. Only a few counts were recorded for this clone. Its antigen is still unknown. Study-level points and caveats: Reportedly, malignant thyroid tumors had significantly higher TCR beta diversity than benign nodules, in blood and tumor.

There were no patients who had received any treatment before thyroid surgery. Germline V CDR1 and CDR2: MRHNA, SNTAGT. This CDR3 contains 13 residues. The gene calls are TRBV6-4 and TRBJ1-1; weak D call: TRBD1 (5 bases). The clonotype comes from a male donor with papillary thyroid cancer or a benign thyroid nodule (not recorded which). Some clones in this sample may be carry-over from other donors' samples. Sample: blood. CDR3 DNA sequence: TGTACCATCGCGGGGGTGGTGAACACTGAAGCTTTCTTT. As protein: CTIAGVVNTEAFF.